This record covers a single T cell receptor (beta chain). What it binds is not known. This record comes from a study of T cell responses to AZD1222 COVID-19 vaccine. General study points: Repertoires were collected only later (after the peak T cell response had occurred). CD4 TCRs covered the whole spike, strongest at regions 160-218 and 743-854.

From germline, CDR1 is MNHEY and CDR2 SMNVEV (reference sequence). This CDR3 has 15 residues. Deletions cut 2 bases from V and 5 bases from J, with 10 bases between. TCRdb keeps only in-frame clones here, not all; method: immunoSEQ multiplex PCR. The sample includes roughly 99,000 clones, around 90% seen only once; the top ten take around 6.7%. This chain connects TRBV27 to TRBJ1-6; D unresolved. Sequenced material: peripheral blood, taken on day 0 of AZD1222 vaccination. This receptor was identified in an adult in good health. Here the CDR3 DNA reads TGTGCCAGCAGTTTAAGGAGGCAGGATAATTCACCCCTCCACTTT. Protein sequence: CASSLRRQDNSPLHF.